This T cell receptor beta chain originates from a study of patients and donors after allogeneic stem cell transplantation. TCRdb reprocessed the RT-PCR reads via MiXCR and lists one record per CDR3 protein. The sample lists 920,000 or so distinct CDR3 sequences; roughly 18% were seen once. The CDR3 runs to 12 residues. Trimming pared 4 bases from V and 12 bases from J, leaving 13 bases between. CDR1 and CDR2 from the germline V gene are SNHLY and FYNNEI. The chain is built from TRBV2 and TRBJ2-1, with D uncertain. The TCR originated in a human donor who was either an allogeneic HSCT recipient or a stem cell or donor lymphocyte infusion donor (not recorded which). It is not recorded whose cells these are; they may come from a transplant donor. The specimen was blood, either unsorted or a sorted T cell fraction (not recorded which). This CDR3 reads CASSALKAVQFF. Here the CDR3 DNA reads TGTGCCAGCAGTGCTTTAAAGGCGGTGCAGTTCTTC. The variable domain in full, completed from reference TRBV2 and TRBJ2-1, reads EPEVTQTPSHQVTQMGQEVILRCVPISNHLYFYWYRQILGQKVEFLVSFYNNEISEKSEIFDDQFSVERPDGSNFTLKIRSTKLEDSAMYFCASSALKAVQFFGPGTRLTVL.